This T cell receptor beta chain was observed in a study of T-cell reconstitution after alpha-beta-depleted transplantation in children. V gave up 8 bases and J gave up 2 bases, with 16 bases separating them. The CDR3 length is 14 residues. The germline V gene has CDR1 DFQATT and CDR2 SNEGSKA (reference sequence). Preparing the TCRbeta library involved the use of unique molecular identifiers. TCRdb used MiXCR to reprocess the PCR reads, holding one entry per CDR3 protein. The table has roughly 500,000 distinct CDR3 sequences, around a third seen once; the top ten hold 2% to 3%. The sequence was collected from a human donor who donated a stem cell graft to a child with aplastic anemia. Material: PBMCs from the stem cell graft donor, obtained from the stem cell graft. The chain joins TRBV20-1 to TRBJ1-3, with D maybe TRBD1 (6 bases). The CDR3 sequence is CSSSLQGAGNTIYF. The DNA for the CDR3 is TGCAGTTCATCCCTACAGGGAGCTGGAAACACCATATATTTT.